This T cell receptor (beta chain) was captured by sequencing in a study of spatial heterogeneity in lung cancer. This sample's time point: blood at routine non-recurrence follow-up after resection. Researchers sequenced whole RNA taken from tumor, nontumor lung or frozen PBMC without sorting. One entry per CDR3 protein results from TCRdb running MiXCR on the 5' RACE reads. The table has roughly 120,000 distinct CDR3 sequences, 12% seen once. The V segment lost 4 bases and the J segment 5 bases; nucleotides outside the gene matches: 3. In germline, CDR1 is SGHRS, CDR2 YFSETQ. This CDR3 is built from 13 residues.

This clonotype originated in a male donor with early-stage non-small cell lung cancer. This specimen consisted of PBMCs, obtained at follow-up. This chain connects TRBV5-1 to TRBJ1-5; 7 nucleotides line up with TRBD1. The CDR3 loop reads CASSPDRDQPQHF. The DNA for the CDR3 is TGCGCCAGCAGCCCAGACAGGGATCAGCCCCAGCATTTT.